The present entry profiles one TCR beta chain with its context. TCRdb's table, derived via immunoSEQ multiplex PCR, lists solely in-frame clones and lacks some. Of about 69,000 clones listed, under 96% are singletons. This specimen comes from a study of cytomegalovirus exposure and HLA in healthy donors. Germline CDR1 reads LGHNA; CDR2 reads YNFKEQ. This CDR3 is built from 16 residues. The trim removed 0 bases at V and 7 bases at J, leaving 12 bases unmatched. This TCR derives from a woman between 18 and 30 years old in good health and CMV-seropositive. The sample comprised PBMCs. The chain employs TRBV4-2 and TRBJ2-7; the match to TRBD1 covers 7 bases. The chain's CDR3 is CASSQDLGDRVSEQYF. The CDR3, as DNA: TGTGCCAGCAGCCAAGATTTGGGAGACAGGGTTTCGGAGCAGTACTTC.